This T cell receptor (beta chain) was retrieved from a study of blood T cells in healthy people across ages. A J-beta primer mix and a sample-barcoded 5' primer were used in a second PCR of roughly 6 to 11 cycles. One entry per CDR3 protein results from TCRdb running MiXCR on the 5' RACE reads. Of approximately 810,000 distinct CDR3 sequences listed, about 30% were seen once; the top ten hold roughly 17%. Germline V CDR1 and CDR2: DFQATT, SNEGSKA (reference sequence). Unmatched junction bases numbered 11, after V lost 5 bases and J lost 0 bases. The CDR3 is 17 residues long. The clonotype was recovered from a woman older than 75 in good health. This chain links TRBV20-1 with TRBJ2-3, with TRBD2 matching over 10 bases. Material for sequencing was blood. The chain's CDR3 is CSAYLAGGHSSTDTQYF. The CDR3, as DNA: TGCAGTGCTTACTTAGCGGGGGGACATTCTAGCACAGATACGCAGTATTTT.